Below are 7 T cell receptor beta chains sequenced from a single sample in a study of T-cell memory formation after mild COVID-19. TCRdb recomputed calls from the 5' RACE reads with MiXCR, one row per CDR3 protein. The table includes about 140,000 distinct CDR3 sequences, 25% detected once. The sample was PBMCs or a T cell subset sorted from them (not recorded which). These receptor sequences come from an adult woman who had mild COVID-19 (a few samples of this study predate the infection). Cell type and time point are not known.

CDR3 nucleotides: TGTGCCACCAGGGCCTGGGGACAGAAGAACACTGAAGCTTTCTTT. It specifies CATRAWGQKNTEAFF. This rearrangement joins TRBV24-1 to TRBJ1-1, with 7 bases identical to TRBD1. Germline CDR1 reads KGHDR; CDR2 reads SFDVKD. The CDR3 covers 15 residues. V gave up 7 bases and J gave up 1 base; unmatched junction bases: 8.

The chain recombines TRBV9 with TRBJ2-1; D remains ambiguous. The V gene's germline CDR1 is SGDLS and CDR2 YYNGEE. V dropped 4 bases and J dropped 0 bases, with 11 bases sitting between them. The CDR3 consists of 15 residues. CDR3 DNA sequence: TGTGCCAGCAGCCCCTTCCGTAGCTCCTACAATGAGCAGTTCTTC. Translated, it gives CASSPFRSSYNEQFF.

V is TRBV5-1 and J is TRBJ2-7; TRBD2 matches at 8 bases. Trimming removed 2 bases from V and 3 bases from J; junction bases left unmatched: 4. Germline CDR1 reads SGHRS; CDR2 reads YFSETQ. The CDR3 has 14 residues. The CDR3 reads CASSLKTSDYEQYF. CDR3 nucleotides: TGCGCCAGCAGCTTAAAGACTAGCGACTACGAGCAGTACTTC. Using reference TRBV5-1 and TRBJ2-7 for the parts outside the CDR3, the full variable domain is KAGVTQTPRYLIKTRGQQVTLSCSPISGHRSVSWYQQTPGQGLQFLFEYFSETQRNKGNFPGRFSGRQFSNSRSEMNVSTLELGDSALYLCASSLKTSDYEQYFGPGTRLTVT.

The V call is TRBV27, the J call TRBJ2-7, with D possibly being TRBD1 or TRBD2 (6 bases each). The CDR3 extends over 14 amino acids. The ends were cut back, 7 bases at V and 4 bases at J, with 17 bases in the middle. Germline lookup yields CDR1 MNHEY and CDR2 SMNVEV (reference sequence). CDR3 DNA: TGTGCCAGCAAGATCGGAGGGGGGCTATACGAGCAGTACTTC. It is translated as CASKIGGGLYEQYF.

CDR3 loop: CASSPSGGRLETQYF. Written as DNA, the CDR3 is TGTGCCAGCAGCCCTAGCGGGGGGCGCTTAGAGACCCAGTACTTC. The chain employs TRBV9 and TRBJ2-5, with 11 bases matching TRBD2. The CDR3 has 15 amino acids. Trimming took 4 bases from V and 4 from J; bases not matched to a gene: 6. CDR1 SGDLS and CDR2 YYNGEE come from the germline V gene.

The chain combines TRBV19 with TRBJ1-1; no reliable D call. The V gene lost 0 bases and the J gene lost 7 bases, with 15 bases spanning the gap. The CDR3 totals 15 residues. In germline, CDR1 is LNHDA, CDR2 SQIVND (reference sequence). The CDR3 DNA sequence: TGTGCCAGTAGTATAGAAGCTCGGGGAAAGCTTGAAGCTTTCTTT. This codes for CASSIEARGKLEAFF.

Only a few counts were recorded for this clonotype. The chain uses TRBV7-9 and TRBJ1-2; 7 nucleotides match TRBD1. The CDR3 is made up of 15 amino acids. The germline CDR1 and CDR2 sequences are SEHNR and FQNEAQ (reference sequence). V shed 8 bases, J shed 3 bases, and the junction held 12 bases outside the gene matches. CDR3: CASAGTDSFDYGYTF. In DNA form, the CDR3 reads TGTGCCAGCGCAGGGACAGACTCGTTCGACTATGGCTACACCTTC. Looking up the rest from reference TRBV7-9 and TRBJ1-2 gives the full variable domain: DTGVSQNPRHKITKRGQNVTFRCDPISEHNRLYWYRQTLGQGPEFLTYFQNEAQLEKSRLLSDRFSAERPKGSFSTLEIQRTEQGDSAMYLCASAGTDSFDYGYTFGSGTRLTVV.